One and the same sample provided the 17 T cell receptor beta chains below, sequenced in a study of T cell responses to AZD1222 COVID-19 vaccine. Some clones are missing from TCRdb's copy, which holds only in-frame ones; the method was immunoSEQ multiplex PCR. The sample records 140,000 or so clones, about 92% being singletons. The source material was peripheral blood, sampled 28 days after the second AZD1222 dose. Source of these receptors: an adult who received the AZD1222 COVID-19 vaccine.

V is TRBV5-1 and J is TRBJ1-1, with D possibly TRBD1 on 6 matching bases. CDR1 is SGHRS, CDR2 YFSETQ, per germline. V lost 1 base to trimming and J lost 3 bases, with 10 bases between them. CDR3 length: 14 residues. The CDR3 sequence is CASSLIGGDTEAFF. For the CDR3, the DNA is TGCGCCAGCAGCTTGATAGGGGGAGACACTGAAGCTTTCTTT.

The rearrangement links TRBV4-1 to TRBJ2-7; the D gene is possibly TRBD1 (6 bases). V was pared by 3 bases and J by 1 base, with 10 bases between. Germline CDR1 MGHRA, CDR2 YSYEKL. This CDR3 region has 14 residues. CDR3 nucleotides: TGCGCCAGCAGCCAGACAACAGGGTCCTACGAGCAGTACTTC. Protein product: CASSQTTGSYEQYF.

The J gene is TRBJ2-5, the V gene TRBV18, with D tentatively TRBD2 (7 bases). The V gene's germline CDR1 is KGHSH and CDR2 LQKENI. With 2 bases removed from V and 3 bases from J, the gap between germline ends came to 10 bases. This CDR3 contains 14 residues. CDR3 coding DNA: TGTGCCAGCTCACCAGGGGGGGCAGAAGAGACCCAGTACTTC. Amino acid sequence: CASSPGGAEETQYF.

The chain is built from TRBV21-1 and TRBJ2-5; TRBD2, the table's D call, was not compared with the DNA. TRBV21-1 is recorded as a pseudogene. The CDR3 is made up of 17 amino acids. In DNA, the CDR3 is TGTGCCAGCAGCAAGGTATCCCTGGGACTGAATCTGGAGACCCAGTACTTC. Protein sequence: CASSKVSLGLNLETQYF.

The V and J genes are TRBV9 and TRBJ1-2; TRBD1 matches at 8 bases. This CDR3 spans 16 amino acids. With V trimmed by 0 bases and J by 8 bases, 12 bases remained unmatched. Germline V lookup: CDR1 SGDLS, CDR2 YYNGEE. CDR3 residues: CASSVAPSDRGSGYTF. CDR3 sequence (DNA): TGTGCCAGCAGCGTAGCCCCGTCAGACAGGGGCAGCGGCTACACCTTC.

The CDR3 loop reads CASSQQDEKLFF. For the CDR3, the DNA is TGTGCCAGCAGCCAACAAGATGAAAAACTGTTTTTT. This chain uses TRBV14 with TRBJ1-4, with unresolved D. The CDR3 is 12 residues long. Trimming cost V 2 bases and J 6 bases, with 4 bases left between them. Germline V gives CDR1 SGHDN, CDR2 FVKESK.

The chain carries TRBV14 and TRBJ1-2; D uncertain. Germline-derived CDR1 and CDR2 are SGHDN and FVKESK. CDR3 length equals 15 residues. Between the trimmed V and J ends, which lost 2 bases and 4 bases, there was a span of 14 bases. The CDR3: CASSQHGRQLYGYTF. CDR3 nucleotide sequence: TGTGCCAGCAGCCAACATGGGAGACAACTCTATGGCTACACCTTC.

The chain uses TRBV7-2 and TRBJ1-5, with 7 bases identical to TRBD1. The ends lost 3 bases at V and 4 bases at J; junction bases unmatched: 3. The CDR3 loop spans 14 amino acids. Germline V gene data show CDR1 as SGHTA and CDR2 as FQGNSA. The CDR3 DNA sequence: TGTGCCAGCAGCTTTAAGACAGGGAATCAGCCCCAGCATTTT. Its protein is CASSFKTGNQPQHF.

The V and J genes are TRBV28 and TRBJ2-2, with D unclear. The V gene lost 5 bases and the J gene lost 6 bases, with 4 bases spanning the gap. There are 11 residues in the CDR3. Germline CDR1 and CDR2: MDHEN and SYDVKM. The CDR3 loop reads CASSTAGELFF. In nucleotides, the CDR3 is TGTGCCAGCAGTACAGCCGGGGAGCTGTTTTTT. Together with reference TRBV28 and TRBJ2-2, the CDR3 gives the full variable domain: DVKVTQSSRYLVKRTGEKVFLECVQDMDHENMFWYRQDPGLGLRLIYFSYDVKMKEKGDIPEGYSVSREKKERFSLILESASTNQTSMYLCASSTAGELFFGEGSRLTVL.

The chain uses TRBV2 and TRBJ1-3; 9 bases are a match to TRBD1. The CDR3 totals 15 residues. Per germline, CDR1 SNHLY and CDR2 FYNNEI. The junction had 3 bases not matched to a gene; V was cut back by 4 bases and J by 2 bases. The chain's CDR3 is CASSGTGVPGNTIYF. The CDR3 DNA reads TGTGCCAGCAGTGGGACAGGGGTCCCTGGAAACACCATATATTTT. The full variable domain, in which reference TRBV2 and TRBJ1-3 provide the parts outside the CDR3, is EPEVTQTPSHQVTQMGQEVILRCVPISNHLYFYWYRQILGQKVEFLVSFYNNEISEKSEIFDDQFSVERPDGSNFTLKIRSTKLEDSAMYFCASSGTGVPGNTIYFGEGSWLTVV.

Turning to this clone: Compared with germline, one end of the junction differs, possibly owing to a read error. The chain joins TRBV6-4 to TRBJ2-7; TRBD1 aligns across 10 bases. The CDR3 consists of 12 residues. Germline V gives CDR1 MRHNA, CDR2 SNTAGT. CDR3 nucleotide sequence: TGTGCCAGCAGGACGGGACAGGGGCCCCTCAACTTC. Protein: CASRTGQGPLNF.

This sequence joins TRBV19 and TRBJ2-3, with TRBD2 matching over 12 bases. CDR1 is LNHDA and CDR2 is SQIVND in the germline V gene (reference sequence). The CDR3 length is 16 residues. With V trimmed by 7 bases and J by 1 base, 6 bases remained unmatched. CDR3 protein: CASTSGRAGGTDTQYF. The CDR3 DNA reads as TGTGCCAGTACTAGCGGGAGGGCCGGGGGCACAGATACGCAGTATTTT.

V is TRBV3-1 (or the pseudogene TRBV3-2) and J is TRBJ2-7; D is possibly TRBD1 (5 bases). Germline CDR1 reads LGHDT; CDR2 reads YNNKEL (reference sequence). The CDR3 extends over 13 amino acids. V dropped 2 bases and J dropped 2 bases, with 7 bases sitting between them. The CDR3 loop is CASSQQGTYEQYF. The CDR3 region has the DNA TGTGCCAGCAGCCAACAGGGCACCTACGAGCAGTACTTC.

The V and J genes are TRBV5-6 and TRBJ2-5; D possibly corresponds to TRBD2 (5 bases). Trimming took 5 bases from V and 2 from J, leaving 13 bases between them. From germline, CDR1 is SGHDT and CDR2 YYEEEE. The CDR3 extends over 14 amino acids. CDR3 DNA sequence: TGTGCCAGCAGTTCAGCGGTCGATCAAGAGACCCAGTACTTC. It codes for CASSSAVDQETQYF.

The CDR3 sequence: CSVEDSYEQYF. For the CDR3, the DNA is TGCAGCGTTGAAGATTCCTACGAGCAGTACTTC. The rearrangement links TRBV29-1 to TRBJ2-7, with D unresolved. V was trimmed by 0 bases and J by 1 base, leaving 1 base between them. This CDR3 comprises 11 residues. Germline V lookup: CDR1 SQVTM, CDR2 ANQGSEA.

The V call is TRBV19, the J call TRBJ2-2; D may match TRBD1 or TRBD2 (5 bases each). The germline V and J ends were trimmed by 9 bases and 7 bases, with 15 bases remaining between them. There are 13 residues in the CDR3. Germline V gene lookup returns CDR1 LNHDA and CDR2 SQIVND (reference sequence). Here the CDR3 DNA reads TGTGCCAGCCGATGGGGGTTTGGCGGGGAGCTGTTTTTT. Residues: CASRWGFGGELFF.

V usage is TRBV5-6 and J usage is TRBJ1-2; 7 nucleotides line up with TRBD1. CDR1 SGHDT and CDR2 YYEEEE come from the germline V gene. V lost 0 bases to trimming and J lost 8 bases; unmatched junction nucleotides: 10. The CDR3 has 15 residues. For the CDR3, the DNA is TGTGCCAGCAGCTTGGAACAGGGGAGGGTCGCGGGCTACACCTTC. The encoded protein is CASSLEQGRVAGYTF.